What follows are 31 T cell receptor beta chains derived from one specimen sequenced in a study of shared clonotypes between healthy human individuals (dated by TCRdb to 2020 to 2022). The library was produced with the immunoSEQ multiplex PCR assay. TCRdb obtained this table from immuneACCESS and retained in-frame rearrangements with V and J assigned. These tables miss some clones; where compared with another copy, unresolved V genes account for less than half of the shortfall, and the remainder is unexplained. The sample contains more than 2 million clones, just under 95% of them found a single time. The top ten clones comprise 1.5% to 2% of the sample. CD8 naive samples were obtained by positive selection for CCR7 among CD45RO-negative cells, yielding a CD45RA+CCR7+ population from which TemRA cells were excluded. Sequenced material: naive CD8+ T cells from PBMCs. What the cell subset or site label conveys for this sample: CD45RA+CCR7+. The source of these receptors is a young man in good health. Some clones in this sample may be carry-over from other donors' samples.

The J gene is TRBJ1-2, the V gene TRBV4-1, with no clear D. V gave up 4 bases and J gave up 2 bases, with 11 bases separating them. This CDR3 region has 14 residues. Looked up from germline, CDR1 is MGHRA and CDR2 is YSYEKL. CDR3 amino acids: CASSLHQENYGYTF. The CDR3 bases are TGCGCCAGCAGCCTCCACCAGGAGAACTATGGCTACACCTTC.

CDR3 sequence (DNA): TGCGCCAGCAGCCCGGGGATGACTAGCGGGAGGGTCGACGAGCAGTACTTC. This gives the protein CASSPGMTSGRVDEQYF. The chain uses TRBV5-1 and TRBJ2-7; 14 bases match TRBD2. V was clipped by 4 bases and J by 5 bases; unmatched bases: 11. The CDR3 is made up of 17 amino acids. Germline V gene lookup returns CDR1 SGHRS and CDR2 YFSETQ.

The chain recombines TRBV4-1 with TRBJ1-1; D gene unclear. The V gene's germline CDR1 is MGHRA and CDR2 YSYEKL. Trimming took 2 bases from V and 0 from J, leaving 10 bases between them. The CDR3 has 15 amino acids. The CDR3 region has the DNA TGCGCCAGCAGCCAACCCCCGACCGTGAACACTGAAGCTTTCTTT. It yields the protein CASSQPPTVNTEAFF.

On this clone: Other nucleotide sequences from this sample produce the same CDR3. The V gene is TRBV7-9, the J gene TRBJ2-7; 7 bases are a match to TRBD1. CDR3 length: 14 amino acids. After removal of 3 bases from V and 3 bases from J, the junction contained 5 bases not matched to a gene. CDR1 SEHNR and CDR2 FQNEAQ come from the germline V gene (reference sequence). CDR3 bases: TGTGCCAGCAGCTTCACCGGGACAGACTACGAGCAGTACTTC. Protein: CASSFTGTDYEQYF.

The rearrangement joins TRBV15 to TRBJ2-7; maybe TRBD1 (6 bases). The CDR3 length is 16 residues. Between the trimmed V and J ends, which lost 3 bases and 5 bases, there was a span of 20 bases. CDR1 and CDR2 (germline): LNHNV, YYDKDF (reference sequence). The CDR3: CATSSYRQRGIHEQYF. The DNA of the CDR3 is TGTGCCACCAGCAGTTACCGACAGAGGGGGATCCACGAGCAGTACTTC.

This rearrangement joins TRBV4-3 to TRBJ2-1; TRBD2 matches at 11 bases. The CDR3 has 16 amino acids. The junction had 7 bases not matched to a gene; V was cut back by 0 bases and J by 9 bases. Germline V CDR1 and CDR2: LGHNA, YSLEER. The CDR3 sequence is CASSQDISGRVGEQFF. As DNA, the CDR3 is TGCGCCAGCAGCCAAGATATTAGCGGGAGGGTAGGTGAGCAGTTCTTC.

This chain joins TRBV7-2 and TRBJ1-5; 10 bases are shared with TRBD1. CDR1 SGHTA and CDR2 FQGNSA come from the germline V gene. This CDR3 is built from 16 residues. Trimming took 0 bases from V and 6 from J; bases not matched to a gene: 5. The CDR3 nucleotides are TGTGCCAGCAGCTTAGCGGGACAGGGGAATGGTCAGCCCCAGCATTTT. Its protein product is CASSLAGQGNGQPQHF.

The chain uses TRBV5-1 and TRBJ2-7; TRBD2 agrees at 10 bases. The junction had 13 bases not matched to a gene; V was cut back by 2 bases and J by 5 bases. Germline V gives CDR1 SGHRS, CDR2 YFSETQ. The CDR3 has 17 amino acids. CDR3 residues: CASSFPSDGTSEHEQYF. Written as DNA, the CDR3 is TGCGCCAGCAGCTTCCCATCCGACGGGACTAGCGAGCACGAGCAGTACTTC.

The chain carries TRBV19 and TRBJ2-7; D might be TRBD2 (5 bases). V was clipped by 7 bases and J by 1 base, with 11 bases between them. The CDR3 totals 13 residues. Germline CDR1 and CDR2: LNHDA and SQIVND (reference sequence). CDR3 bases: TGTGCCAGTAAGATCGGGGATTCCTACGAGCAGTACTTC. The encoded protein is CASKIGDSYEQYF.

The V and J genes are TRBV7-8 and TRBJ1-1, with D maybe TRBD1 (6 bases). The CDR3 has 15 amino acids. The germline V and J ends were trimmed by 1 base and 6 bases, with 15 bases remaining between them. Germline V gene sequence: CDR1 SGHVS, CDR2 FQNEAQ. The CDR3 DNA reads as TGTGCCAGCAGCTTAGTCACAGGGTGGAATGCTGAAGCTTTCTTT. Amino acid sequence: CASSLVTGWNAEAFF.

This chain uses TRBV11-2 with TRBJ2-2; D unresolved. Germline loops: CDR1 SGHAT, CDR2 FQNNGV. There are 15 residues in the CDR3. Trimming removed 3 bases from V and 5 bases from J, with 13 bases in between. The CDR3 is CASSFSGGLTGELFF. For the CDR3, the DNA is TGTGCCAGCAGCTTTTCCGGCGGATTGACCGGGGAGCTGTTTTTT.

The V and J genes are TRBV19 and TRBJ2-2; D call uncertain. Deletions cut 0 bases from V and 2 bases from J, with 10 bases between. CDR1 and CDR2 (germline): LNHDA, SQIVND (reference sequence). The CDR3 loop spans 16 amino acids. The CDR3 region is CASSIEAGPNTGELFF. The CDR3 DNA reads as TGTGCCAGTAGTATAGAGGCAGGTCCCAACACCGGGGAGCTGTTTTTT.

This rearrangement joins TRBV11-2 to TRBJ2-3, with TRBD2 as a possible D gene (6 bases). V lost 4 bases and J lost 2, with 13 bases in between. The CDR3 is 15 residues long. Germline CDR1 and CDR2: SGHAT and FQNNGV. In DNA form, the CDR3 reads TGTGCCAGCAGCTCCCCCGGGAGCCACACAGATACGCAGTATTTT. It translates to CASSSPGSHTDTQYF.

This chain uses TRBV28 with TRBJ2-7, with D tentatively TRBD1 or TRBD2 (5 bases each). Trimming removed 4 bases from V and 6 bases from J, with 19 bases in between. The CDR3 length is 15 residues. Germline-derived CDR1 and CDR2 are MDHEN and SYDVKM. This CDR3 reads CASSSGTGTPGEQYF. CDR3 DNA sequence: TGTGCCAGCAGTTCCGGGACCGGGACGCCGGGCGAGCAGTACTTC.

This chain links TRBV11-2 with TRBJ1-1; D is unresolved. The length of the CDR3 is 14 residues. V was trimmed by 0 bases and J by 0 bases, leaving 5 bases between them. The germline V gene encodes CDR1 SGHAT and CDR2 FQNNGV. The CDR3: CASSLEGLNTEAFF. The CDR3, as DNA: TGTGCCAGCAGCTTAGAGGGCTTGAACACTGAAGCTTTCTTT.

The chain has TRBV27 and TRBJ2-3; D might be TRBD2 (5 bases). The CDR3 totals 16 residues. V gave up 0 bases and J gave up 2 bases, with 12 bases separating them. Germline loops: CDR1 MNHEY, CDR2 SMNVEV (reference sequence). CDR3 DNA sequence: TGTGCCAGCAGTTTATCTATAGGACTTCACACAGATACGCAGTATTTT. It encodes CASSLSIGLHTDTQYF.

Comments on this clone: The sample carries other DNA sequences with the same CDR3. The chain couples TRBV27 to TRBJ2-1; D is unresolved. Germline V CDR1 and CDR2: MNHEY, SMNVEV (reference sequence). This CDR3 comprises 13 residues. With 2 bases removed from V and 3 bases from J, the gap between germline ends came to 5 bases. CDR3 nucleotide sequence: TGTGCCAGCAGTTTAGTCTTCTACAATGAGCAGTTCTTC. Its translation: CASSLVFYNEQFF.

This rearrangement joins TRBV27 to TRBJ2-1; 16 bases are a match to TRBD2. Unmatched junction bases numbered 9, after V lost 4 bases and J lost 9 bases. This CDR3 spans 17 amino acids. Germline V lookup: CDR1 MNHEY, CDR2 SMNVEV (reference sequence). The CDR3 DNA reads as TGTGCCAGCAGTTGGGGGTTGGGGACTAGCGGGAGGGGTGAGCAGTTCTTC. Its translation: CASSWGLGTSGRGEQFF.

V gene TRBV6-4 combines with J gene TRBJ2-3, with D possibly TRBD1 on 6 matching bases. Looked up from germline, CDR1 is MRHNA and CDR2 is SNTAGT. V was cut by 4 bases and J by 1 base, with 21 bases left in between. CDR3 size: 18 residues. CDR3 in amino acids: CASSGPDRPRFGTDTQYF. As DNA, the CDR3 is TGTGCCAGCAGTGGCCCAGACAGGCCCCGGTTTGGCACAGATACGCAGTATTTT.

The chain combines TRBV30 with TRBJ1-3, with TRBD1 matching 11 bases. J gave up 4 bases and V 4 bases, and 9 bases lay outside the gene matches. This CDR3 is built from 16 residues. The germline V gene has CDR1 GTSNPN and CDR2 SVGIG (reference sequence). CDR3 nucleotide sequence: TGTGCCTGGAATCCCCGGGACAGGGGGACCGGAAACACCATATATTTT. This gives the protein CAWNPRDRGTGNTIYF.

This clone occurred once. This chain connects TRBV6-1 to TRBJ2-7; D might be TRBD1 or TRBD2, each matching 5 bases. The CDR3 runs to 15 residues. The germline CDR1 and CDR2 sequences are MNHNS and SASEGT. V lost 1 base and J lost 7, with 17 bases in between. The CDR3 loop is CASSEVRDVGEEQYF. The CDR3 nucleotides read TGTGCCAGCAGTGAAGTACGGGACGTCGGAGAGGAGCAGTACTTC.

The V gene is TRBV5-4, the J gene TRBJ2-1; 14 nucleotides agree with TRBD2. Per germline, CDR1 SGHNT and CDR2 YYREEE (reference sequence). Losses at the gene ends were 2 bases for V and 6 bases for J; bases not matched to a gene: 7. The CDR3 sequence is 17 residues long. The CDR3 here is CASSFGTSGSLFNEQFF. CDR3 in DNA: TGTGCCAGCAGCTTCGGGACTAGCGGGAGTCTTTTCAATGAGCAGTTCTTC.

The V and J genes are TRBV30 and TRBJ2-1; D remains ambiguous. CDR3 length: 13 amino acids. Germline CDR1 is GTSNPN and CDR2 is SVGIG (reference sequence). V was pared by 4 bases and J by 5 bases, with 12 bases between. The CDR3 protein is CAWNILRNNEQFF. Here the CDR3 DNA reads TGTGCCTGGAATATACTGCGGAACAATGAGCAGTTCTTC.

The chain is built from TRBV5-4 and TRBJ2-7; 7 positions match TRBD1. The CDR3 loop spans 14 amino acids. Germline loops: CDR1 SGHNT, CDR2 YYREEE (reference sequence). Trimming at V came to 0 bases and at J to 7 bases, leaving 7 bases not matched to a gene. The CDR3 reads CASSLERGRLEQYF. The CDR3 DNA reads as TGTGCCAGCAGCTTGGAGAGGGGGCGACTAGAGCAGTACTTC.

J is TRBJ2-7 and V is TRBV7-9; D uncertain. This CDR3 contains 14 residues. Trimming took 6 bases from V and 2 from J, leaving 14 bases between them. The germline gives CDR1 SEHNR, CDR2 FQNEAQ (reference sequence). DNA of the CDR3: TGTGCCAGCAGTAAAATTGGGGATCCCTACGAGCAGTACTTC. Protein sequence: CASSKIGDPYEQYF.

A note on this clone: This sample includes further DNA sequences coding for the same CDR3. V usage is TRBV4-1 and J usage is TRBJ1-4; D is undetermined. Trimming stripped 1 base from V and 6 bases from J, with 6 bases between. From germline, CDR1 is MGHRA and CDR2 YSYEKL. The CDR3 runs 13 residues. DNA for the CDR3: TGCGCCAGCAGCCAAGTTGGGGATGAAAAACTGTTTTTT. Translation gives CASSQVGDEKLFF.

V is TRBV7-8 and J is TRBJ1-1; no clear D gene. CDR1 is SGHVS, CDR2 FQNEAQ, per germline. V lost 4 bases and J 10 bases, leaving 31 bases between the germline ends. The CDR3 has 18 amino acids. CDR3 DNA sequence: TGTGCCAGCAGCTCCTATCTCATTCGTGATGAGAGCCTAAACCGAGCTTTCTTT. This sequence encodes CASSSYLIRDESLNRAFF.

The V gene is TRBV5-6, the J gene TRBJ2-5; 9 positions match TRBD1. The J call is doubtful: the DNA matches TRBJ2-7 better. The CDR3 is 13 residues long. CDR1 is SGHDT, CDR2 YYEEEE, per germline. CDR3 sequence: CASSPDRGYEQYF. Here the CDR3 DNA reads TGTGCCAGCAGCCCGGACAGGGGCTACGAGCAGTACTTC.

The chain has TRBV27 and TRBJ1-2; 9 nucleotides line up with TRBD1. The trim removed 4 bases at V and 6 bases at J, leaving 15 bases unmatched. Germline values: CDR1 MNHEY, CDR2 SMNVEV (reference sequence). CDR3 length: 17 amino acids. CDR3 DNA sequence: TGTGCCAGCAGTTCCTTCCCGATCGGGACAGGGCCCGATGGCTACACCTTC. Amino acids: CASSSFPIGTGPDGYTF.

The gene calls are TRBV28 and TRBJ1-5, with a possible D match to TRBD1 (5 bases). CDR3 size: 14 residues. CDR1 is MDHEN and CDR2 is SYDVKM in the germline V gene. The ends were cut back, 8 bases at V and 3 bases at J, with 14 bases in the middle. In nucleotides, the CDR3 is TGTGCCAGCTCCCCCGGGACGTTCAATCAGCCCCAGCATTTT. Translation gives CASSPGTFNQPQHF.

The chain combines TRBV5-1 with TRBJ1-4; TRBD1 matches at 8 bases. CDR3 length: 17 residues. The junction had 9 bases not matched to a gene; V was cut back by 4 bases and J by 1 base. CDR1 SGHRS and CDR2 YFSETQ come from the germline V gene. The DNA for the CDR3 is TGCGCCAGCAGCCTACGGACAGGGAGGGGAACTAATGAAAAACTGTTTTTT. Protein sequence: CASSLRTGRGTNEKLFF.